These 27 T cell receptor beta chains came from one sample sequenced in a study of T-cell memory formation after mild COVID-19. MiXCR was run by TCRdb on the 5' RACE reads, yielding one entry per CDR3 protein. The top ten hold approximately 10% of the sample, which has 50,000 or so distinct CDR3 sequences, approximately 9% seen once. The sequenced sample was PBMCs or a T cell subset sorted from them (not recorded which). The receptors here all came from an adult woman who had mild COVID-19 (a few samples of this study predate the infection). Cell type and time point are not known.

The chain joins TRBV7-3 to TRBJ1-2; tentative D call: TRBD1 (6 bases). V was shortened by 2 bases and J by 4 bases, with 20 bases between the two germline ends. Germline CDR1 reads SGHTA; CDR2 reads FQGTGA. There are 17 residues in the CDR3. CDR3 coding DNA: TGTGCCAGCAGCTTATCGGCAGGGGACGACTATTTCTATGGCTACACCTTC. This codes for CASSLSAGDDYFYGYTF. Filled out from reference TRBV7-3 and TRBJ1-2, the complete variable domain reads GAGVSQTPSNKVTEKGKYVELRCDPISGHTALYWYRQSLGQGPEFLIYFQGTGAADDSGLPNDRFFAVRPEGSVSTLKIQRTERGDSAVYLCASSLSAGDDYFYGYTFGSGTRLTVV.

This clonotype was found many times. The chain recombines TRBV27 with TRBJ2-7, with a possible D match to TRBD1 (6 bases). Germline V CDR1 and CDR2: MNHEY, SMNVEV (reference sequence). V was trimmed by 5 bases and J by 0 bases, leaving 26 bases between them. The CDR3 is 19 residues long. The CDR3 nucleotides read TGTGCCAGCAGTCGTAAAGGACCCGGGACATCTTTGAGCTCCTACGAGCAGTACTTC. Its protein is CASSRKGPGTSLSSYEQYF.

At least ten counts were recorded for this clonotype. V usage is TRBV4-3 and J usage is TRBJ2-1; 11 bases are shared with TRBD2. Germline V gene lookup returns CDR1 LGHNA and CDR2 YSLEER. The V and J ends lost 1 base and 4 bases, in that order; junction bases with no gene match: 3. The CDR3 consists of 16 residues. This CDR3 is CASSQVAGGRYNEQFF. The CDR3 nucleotides read TGCGCCAGCAGCCAAGTAGCGGGAGGGAGGTACAATGAGCAGTTCTTC.

This clonotype was picked up many times. The genes are TRBV29-1 and TRBJ2-1, with TRBD2 as a possible D gene (6 bases). The CDR3 is 15 amino acids. Looked up from germline, CDR1 is SQVTM and CDR2 is ANQGSEA. Trimming stripped 1 base from V and 6 bases from J, with 16 bases between. Written as DNA, the CDR3 is TGCAGCGTTGAAGTTGAACCGGGACTCGGCAATGAGCAGTTCTTC. Amino acid sequence: CSVEVEPGLGNEQFF.

This clonotype is deemed medium-sized (0.01 to 0.1%). The chain employs TRBV6-6 and TRBJ2-3; perhaps TRBD2 as D (7 bases). The length of the CDR3 is 19 residues. V lost 0 bases and J lost 0, with 19 bases in between. The V gene's germline CDR1 is MNHNY and CDR2 SVGAGI (reference sequence). CDR3 region: CASSYSGGRGPASTDTQYF. The CDR3 DNA reads as TGTGCCAGCAGTTACTCCGGGGGGCGCGGCCCCGCTAGCACAGATACGCAGTATTTT.

The chain joins TRBV4-3 to TRBJ2-1, with D maybe TRBD2 (6 bases). The V and J ends lost 3 bases and 7 bases respectively, with 13 bases between them. CDR1 and CDR2 from the germline V gene are LGHNA and YSLEER. This CDR3 region has 14 residues. CDR3 amino acids: CASSQRLGSNEQFF. The CDR3 nucleotides read TGCGCCAGCAGCCAGCGACTAGGGTCGAATGAGCAGTTCTTC.

V gene TRBV27 combines with J gene TRBJ1-5; D is possibly TRBD1 (5 bases). The germline gives CDR1 MNHEY, CDR2 SMNVEV (reference sequence). Trimming cost V 2 bases and J 3 bases, with 17 bases left between them. The CDR3 contains 17 residues. In DNA form, the CDR3 reads TGTGCCAGCAGTTTAACTGCCGGGGCAGTTTTCAATCAGCCCCAGCATTTT. As protein: CASSLTAGAVFNQPQHF.

The rearrangement links TRBV12-3 or TRBV12-4 to TRBJ2-1, with a tentative D call TRBD1 (7 bases). The CDR3 has 15 residues. The ends were cut back, 3 bases at V and 4 bases at J, with 13 bases in the middle. The CDR3 sequence is CASSFAGQTYNEQFF. CDR3 nucleotide sequence: TGTGCCAGCAGTTTCGCGGGACAGACATACAATGAGCAGTTCTTC.

The sample holds many counts of this clonotype. The chain is built from TRBV7-8 and TRBJ1-5, with D uncertain. The CDR3 is 13 residues long. V was pared by 5 bases and J by 5 bases, with 10 bases between. Germline CDR1 is SGHVS and CDR2 is FQNEAQ. CDR3 nucleotide sequence: TGTGCCAGCAGCGTAGTTAGGGATCAGCCCCAGCATTTT. Its translation: CASSVVRDQPQHF. Full variable domain (missing parts from reference TRBV7-8 and TRBJ1-5): GAGVSQSPRYKVAKRGQDVALRCDPISGHVSLFWYQQALGQGPEFLTYFQNEAQLDKSGLPSDRFFAERPEGSVSTLKIQRTQQEDSAVYLCASSVVRDQPQHFGDGTRLSIL.

A few counts support this clonotype. V is TRBV7-9 and J is TRBJ1-2; possible D gene TRBD1, 5 bases. The CDR3 length is 13 residues. Trimming took 7 bases from V and 8 from J, leaving 17 bases between them. Germline lookup yields CDR1 SEHNR and CDR2 FQNEAQ (reference sequence). The CDR3 reads CASNQLGEKGYTF. CDR3 nucleotide sequence: TGTGCCAGCAACCAGTTAGGGGAAAAAGGCTACACCTTC.

This clonotype was found a few times. The chain employs TRBV5-1 and TRBJ2-5; TRBD2 matches 8 bases. Looked up from germline, CDR1 is SGHRS and CDR2 is YFSETQ. The ends lost 0 bases at V and 4 bases at J; junction bases unmatched: 8. The CDR3 totals 16 residues. CDR3 nucleotides: TGCGCCAGCAGCTTGGCTGGCGGGAGGATTGGAGAGACCCAGTACTTC. Its protein product is CASSLAGGRIGETQYF. The full variable domain, with the rest looked up from reference TRBV5-1 and TRBJ2-5, is KAGVTQTPRYLIKTRGQQVTLSCSPISGHRSVSWYQQTPGQGLQFLFEYFSETQRNKGNFPGRFSGRQFSNSRSEMNVSTLELGDSALYLCASSLAGGRIGETQYFGPGTRLLVL.

This clonotype has ten or more counts. The chain couples TRBV12-3 or TRBV12-4 to TRBJ2-7, with a weak D call TRBD1 (6 bases). This CDR3 spans 13 amino acids. The ends were cut back, 6 bases at V and 5 bases at J, with 14 bases in the middle. The CDR3 is CASRQTGRNEQYF. The CDR3 coding sequence is TGTGCCAGCAGACAGACAGGAAGAAACGAGCAGTACTTC.

This clonotype occurred many times. J is TRBJ2-7 and V is TRBV6-5; D is ambiguous. The CDR3 consists of 11 residues. V was pared by 2 bases and J by 4 bases, with 3 bases between. CDR1 MNHEY and CDR2 SVGAGI come from the germline V gene. CDR3 in DNA: TGTGCCAGCAGTTACCTGTACGAGCAGTACTTC. Translation: CASSYLYEQYF.

Ten or more counts support this clonotype. The chain joins TRBV5-1 to TRBJ2-7; D may be TRBD1 (5 bases). Germline V lookup: CDR1 SGHRS, CDR2 YFSETQ. V lost 4 bases and J 2 bases, leaving 10 bases between the germline ends. The CDR3 sequence is 13 residues long. The CDR3 DNA sequence: TGCGCCAGCAGCCTCAGGGTTGCCTACGAGCAGTACTTC. Translation: CASSLRVAYEQYF.

V usage is TRBV20-1 and J usage is TRBJ2-3; D gene unclear. The CDR3 length is 15 residues. V was cut by 0 bases and J by 6 bases, with 16 bases left in between. CDR1 and CDR2 (germline): DFQATT, SNEGSKA (reference sequence). CDR3 region: CSARDRSRVVDTQYF. The CDR3 DNA follows: TGCAGTGCTAGAGATCGGTCCCGGGTGGTGGATACGCAGTATTTT.

The chain links TRBV6-5 to TRBJ1-1; D is ambiguous. Germline lookup yields CDR1 MNHEY and CDR2 SVGAGI. CDR3 length: 14 amino acids. V lost 4 bases and J lost 1, with 10 bases in between. The CDR3 loop is CASSSLGGNTEAFF. In nucleotides, the CDR3 is TGTGCCAGCAGTTCGTTGGGAGGGAACACTGAAGCTTTCTTT.

This clonotype was detected ten times or more. The chain is built from TRBV15 and TRBJ2-3, with 15 bases fitting TRBD2. The CDR3 is 18 amino acids. The J segment lost 4 bases and the V segment lost 0 bases, leaving 5 bases of the junction unmatched. CDR1 LNHNV and CDR2 YYDKDF come from the germline V gene (reference sequence). The CDR3 protein is CATSRDRGLAGGSDTQYF. CDR3 nucleotides: TGTGCCACCAGCAGAGACCGGGGACTAGCGGGAGGCTCAGATACGCAGTATTTT.

This clonotype was seen ten or more times. The chain combines TRBV7-3 with TRBJ2-1; a weak D match, TRBD1 (5 bases). The CDR3 extends over 13 amino acids. V shed 6 bases and J shed 5 bases, with 11 bases lying between them. Per germline, CDR1 SGHTA and CDR2 FQGTGA. CDR3 nucleotide sequence: TGTGCCAGCAGTCCGGACAACCACAATGAGCAGTTCTTC. Translated: CASSPDNHNEQFF.

This clonotype was picked up many times. The rearrangement joins TRBV29-1 to TRBJ2-7, with 10 bases fitting TRBD1. This CDR3 has 13 residues. With V trimmed by 6 bases and J by 3 bases, 5 bases remained unmatched. The germline V gene has CDR1 SQVTM and CDR2 ANQGSEA. CDR3 sequence: CSVSRDRGYEQYF. In DNA, the CDR3 is TGCAGCGTCAGCCGGGACAGGGGCTACGAGCAGTACTTC.

The chain links TRBV28 to TRBJ2-7; unclear D gene. There are 14 residues in the CDR3. The V end was cut by 5 bases, the J end by 1 base, with 12 bases between. Germline V gene data show CDR1 as MDHEN and CDR2 as SYDVKM. The CDR3 region has the DNA TGTGCCAGCAGTGGCTGGACGGTTTCCTACGAGCAGTACTTC. It specifies CASSGWTVSYEQYF.

This clonotype qualifies as medium-sized. The chain is built from TRBV5-1 and TRBJ2-3; D is unresolved. There are 15 residues in the CDR3. Germline lookup yields CDR1 SGHRS and CDR2 YFSETQ. Trimming removed 3 bases at V and 3 bases at J, with 14 bases between. For the CDR3, the DNA is TGCGCCAGCAGCTCACAAGGCCCTAGGACAGATACGCAGTATTTT. It encodes CASSSQGPRTDTQYF.

The chain couples TRBV3-1 to TRBJ2-1; D is undetermined. Germline CDR1 reads LGHDT; CDR2 reads YNNKEL (reference sequence). The CDR3 runs 15 residues. V lost 0 bases and J 2 bases, leaving 8 bases between the germline ends. The DNA of the CDR3 is TGTGCCAGCAGCCAAGATAGTAGCCCCTACAATGAGCAGTTCTTC. Amino acids: CASSQDSSPYNEQFF.

The table lists this clonotype with a few counts. The V and J genes are TRBV2 and TRBJ2-7; no clear D gene. V was trimmed by 1 base and J by 0 bases, leaving 13 bases between them. From germline, CDR1 is SNHLY and CDR2 FYNNEI. The CDR3 is 16 amino acids. CDR3 coding DNA: TGTGCCAGCAGTGAAGAACTCAGAATTCTCTCCTACGAGCAGTACTTC. This codes for CASSEELRILSYEQYF. Full variable domain (rest looked up from reference TRBV2 and TRBJ2-7): EPEVTQTPSHQVTQMGQEVILRCVPISNHLYFYWYRQILGQKVEFLVSFYNNEISEKSEIFDDQFSVERPDGSNFTLKIRSTKLEDSAMYFCASSEELRILSYEQYFGPGTRLTVT.

The chain combines TRBV9 with TRBJ2-7; TRBD2 matches at 13 bases. Germline CDR1 is SGDLS and CDR2 is YYNGEE. The CDR3 covers 18 residues. J was trimmed by 0 bases and V by 5 bases; bases with no gene match: 11. The CDR3 reads CASSKSTGLAGNSYEQYF. The CDR3 region has the DNA TGTGCCAGCAGTAAATCAACGGGACTAGCGGGGAACTCCTACGAGCAGTACTTC.

J is TRBJ1-1 and V is TRBV11-2; maybe TRBD1 (6 bases). Germline V gives CDR1 SGHAT, CDR2 FQNNGV. Between the trimmed V and J ends, which lost 7 bases and 1 base, there was a span of 13 bases. The CDR3 is 14 amino acids. The CDR3 region is CASKTGNTNTEAFF. CDR3 nucleotides: TGTGCCAGCAAAACAGGGAACACGAACACTGAAGCTTTCTTT.

This clonotype has a count of ten or more. The chain uses TRBV12-3 or TRBV12-4 and TRBJ2-4; D may be TRBD1 (5 bases). The V end was cut by 4 bases, the J end by 1 base, with 17 bases between. The CDR3 runs 17 residues. The DNA of the CDR3 is TGTGCCAGCAGTTCGGTTAGGGGCTTGGTTGCCAAAAACATTCAGTACTTC. It codes for CASSSVRGLVAKNIQYF.

CDR3 nucleotides: TGTGCCAGCAGTTTGTGGGCAGCAAATTCACCCCTCCACTTT. Protein sequence: CASSLWAANSPLHF. This chain uses TRBV27 with TRBJ1-6; D unresolved. Trimming stripped 3 bases from V and 7 bases from J, with 10 bases between. The CDR3 has 14 amino acids. The germline CDR1 and CDR2 sequences are MNHEY and SMNVEV (reference sequence).